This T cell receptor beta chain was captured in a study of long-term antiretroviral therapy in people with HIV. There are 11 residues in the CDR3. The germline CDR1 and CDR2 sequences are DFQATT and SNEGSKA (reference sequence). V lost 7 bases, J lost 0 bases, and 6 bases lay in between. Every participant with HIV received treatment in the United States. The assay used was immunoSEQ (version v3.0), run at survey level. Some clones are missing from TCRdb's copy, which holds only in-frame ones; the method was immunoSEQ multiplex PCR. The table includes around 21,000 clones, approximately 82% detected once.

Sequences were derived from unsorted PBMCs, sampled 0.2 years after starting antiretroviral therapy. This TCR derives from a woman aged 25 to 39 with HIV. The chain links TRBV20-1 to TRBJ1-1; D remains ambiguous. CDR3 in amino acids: CSVYVNTEAFF. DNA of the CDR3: TGCAGTGTCTATGTGAACACTGAAGCTTTCTTT.